A selection of T cell receptor beta chains follows, all from one sample in a study of beta chain features in type 1 diabetes. The assay was immunoSEQ multiplex PCR, and TCRdb's table has in-frame clones only and misses some. The sample contains approximately 170,000 clones, 7.5% to 10% of which appear only once. The sequenced sample was central memory CD4+ T cells from blood. These receptors all come from a woman younger than 35 in good health. Both conserved end residues are part of each CDR3.

TRBV20-1,CSAEAANEQFF
TRBV4-3,CASSQVQGGTSGGGTDTQYF
TRBV7-2,CASSPQGSTDTQYF
TRBV5-1,CASSLGDSAHNEQFF
TRBV7-3,CASSSGQGEGEQFF
TRBV7-3,CASRAGQGPSTDTQYF
TRBV2,CASSAGLAGAEQYF
TRBV19,CASRGGALNTGELFF
TRBV20-1,CSARQNNEQFF
TRBV6-1,CASSEDHGNYGYTF
TRBV6-1,CASSEFRTGSTDTQYF
TRBV7-9,CASSLVSETQYF
TRBV7-3,CASSSLAGGRYNEQFF
TRBV15,CATSRDASGPTDTQYF